This T cell receptor (beta chain) was profiled in a study of OX40 agonist ivuxolimab in advanced cancers. Of note for this clone: Its target is unknown.

Baseline, cycle 4 day 1, and cycle 7 day 1 were the blood sampling points. Produced via immunoSEQ multiplex PCR; TCRdb's table is partial and in-frame only. Among about 110,000 clones listed, roughly 90% were seen once. The germline V gene has CDR1 LGHNA and CDR2 YSLEER. Deletions cut 3 bases from V and 3 bases from J, with 15 bases between. The CDR3 covers 16 residues. Whole-study findings and limits: With doses of 0.1-3.0 mg/kg, partial responders showed among the lowest clonal expansion. Both blood CD4+ and CD8+ T cells showed clonal growth by week 6 at 0.1 to 3.0 mg/kg.

The sample here was CD4+ or CD8+ T cells sorted from blood, taken in a trial of the OX40 agonist ivuxolimab. The gene calls are TRBV4-3 and TRBJ2-1; possible D gene TRBD1, 6 bases. This TCR came from an adult with an advanced solid tumor such as melanoma, head and neck, liver or kidney cancer. CDR3 loop: CASSHDRGFGYNEQFF. The CDR3 DNA reads as TGCGCCAGCAGCCACGATAGGGGGTTTGGCTACAATGAGCAGTTCTTC.